Shown below are 24 T cell receptor beta chains from a single sample sequenced in a study of cytomegalovirus exposure and HLA in healthy donors. A multiplex PCR was run with 60 Vbeta primers and 13 Jbeta primers. TCRdb's table, derived via immunoSEQ multiplex PCR, lists solely in-frame clones and lacks some. The table records more than 80,000 clones, about four fifths of them present only once. Material: PBMCs. These receptors originate from a woman in her 50s in good health and CMV-seropositive.

A few counts support this clone. The rearrangement joins TRBV28 to TRBJ2-7, with TRBD1 identical over 8 bases. This CDR3 region has 15 residues. Germline V gene lookup returns CDR1 MDHEN and CDR2 SYDVKM. Trimming took 0 bases from V and 1 from J; bases not matched to a gene: 2. The CDR3 is CASSLWRTGSYEQYF. The DNA of the CDR3 is TGTGCCAGCAGTTTATGGCGGACAGGGTCCTACGAGCAGTACTTC.

This clone has just a few counts. V is TRBV18 and J is TRBJ1-5; maybe TRBD1 (6 bases). The V end was cut by 2 bases, the J end by 0 bases, with 14 bases between. Germline-derived CDR1 and CDR2 are KGHSH and LQKENI. CDR3 length equals 17 residues. CDR3 sequence (DNA): TGTGCCAGCTCACCAAGTAAGGGGGATTATAGCAATCAGCCCCAGCATTTT. As protein: CASSPSKGDYSNQPQHF. Filled out from reference TRBV18 and TRBJ1-5, the complete variable domain reads NAGVMQNPRHLVRRRGQEARLRCSPMKGHSHVYWYRQLPEEGLKFMVYLQKENIIDESGMPKERFSAEFPKEGPSILRIQQVVRGDSAAYFCASSPSKGDYSNQPQHFGDGTRLSIL.

In its sample, this clone was seen once. This chain connects TRBV11-2 to TRBJ1-1; the D gene is possibly TRBD1 (5 bases). The germline V and J ends were trimmed by 2 bases and 2 bases, with 12 bases remaining between them. Germline V gives CDR1 SGHAT, CDR2 FQNNGV. The CDR3 is 15 amino acids. CDR3 coding DNA: TGTGCCAGCAGCTTAATCCAGGGTGGTAACACTGAAGCTTTCTTT. Amino acids: CASSLIQGGNTEAFF.

CDR3 nucleotides: TGTGCCAGCAGCGTAGGGGACAGGCTTACCTACGAGCAGTACTTC. Encoded protein: CASSVGDRLTYEQYF. V is TRBV9 and J is TRBJ2-7; 8 bases align to TRBD1. Germline CDR1 SGDLS, CDR2 YYNGEE. V dropped 0 bases and J dropped 2; count of bases not matched to a gene: 4. The CDR3 loop spans 15 amino acids.

The rearrangement uses TRBV6-1 and TRBJ2-1; the match to TRBD2 covers 7 bases. This CDR3 is built from 16 residues. Per germline, CDR1 MNHNS and CDR2 SASEGT. The V and J ends lost 0 bases and 3 bases, in that order; junction bases with no gene match: 5. CDR3 sequence reads: CASSEAAGVLYNEQFF. The DNA of the CDR3 is TGTGCCAGCAGTGAAGCGGCGGGGGTCCTCTACAATGAGCAGTTCTTC.

This sequence joins TRBV5-1 and TRBJ2-3; possibly TRBD2 for D (6 bases). Trimming left V 1 base short and J 0 bases short, with 12 bases between. The CDR3 runs to 16 residues. From germline, CDR1 is SGHRS and CDR2 YFSETQ. CDR3 DNA: TGCGCCAGCAGCTTGATGCCTAGCGTAAGCACAGATACGCAGTATTTT. Translating it yields CASSLMPSVSTDTQYF.

The chain links TRBV2 to TRBJ1-1; no clear D gene. V lost 5 bases and J 0 bases, leaving 13 bases between the germline ends. CDR3 length equals 15 residues. The germline gives CDR1 SNHLY, CDR2 FYNNEI. The CDR3: CASSRSYRMNTEAFF. CDR3 coding DNA: TGTGCCAGCAGTCGAAGTTACAGAATGAACACTGAAGCTTTCTTT.

The CDR3 DNA is TGTGCCAGCAGCTTAGCCCCAGGTTTTTTT. It encodes CASSLAPGFF. This rearrangement joins TRBV7-2 to TRBJ2-2; the D is unclear. The CDR3 spans 10 residues. Per germline, CDR1 SGHTA and CDR2 FQGNSA. Trimming removed 0 bases at V and 17 bases at J, with 7 bases between.

The chain combines TRBV30 with TRBJ1-5; D perhaps matches TRBD1 (6 bases). The CDR3 spans 15 residues. V was trimmed by 0 bases and J by 4 bases, leaving 13 bases between them. Germline CDR1 and CDR2: GTSNPN and SVGIG (reference sequence). The CDR3, as DNA: TGTGCCTGGAGTGTAAGGGGGGGAGAGAATCAGCCCCAGCATTTT. Its translation: CAWSVRGGENQPQHF. The whole variable domain, remainder taken from reference TRBV30 and TRBJ1-5, is SQTIHQWPATLVQPVGSPLSLECTVEGTSNPNLYWYRQAAGRGLQLLFYSVGIGQISSEVPQNLSASRPQDRQFILSSKKLLLSDSGFYLCAWSVRGGENQPQHFGDGTRLSIL.

V gene TRBV4-1 combines with J gene TRBJ1-1; D is undetermined. Trimming took off 0 bases at V and 8 bases at J, with 25 bases between the two ends. CDR3 length: 18 residues. CDR1 is MGHRA, CDR2 YSYEKL, per germline. The DNA of the CDR3 is TGCGCCAGCAGCCAAGATCCCCCGGAAGCCTGGAGAAGTAAGGAAGCTTTCTTT. Translating gives CASSQDPPEAWRSKEAFF.

This chain connects TRBV4-2 to TRBJ2-1; 8 bases agree with TRBD1. The junction had 8 bases not matched to a gene; V was cut back by 4 bases and J by 3 bases. This CDR3 region has 16 residues. The V gene's germline CDR1 is LGHNA and CDR2 YNFKEQ. CDR3 sequence: CASSLAGTGFYNEQFF. DNA of the CDR3: TGTGCCAGCAGCCTGGCCGGGACAGGTTTCTACAATGAGCAGTTCTTC.

This sequence joins TRBV28 and TRBJ1-1; D call uncertain. Germline assignment: CDR1 MDHEN and CDR2 SYDVKM. V shed 2 bases and J shed 7 bases, with 11 bases lying between them. The CDR3 is 13 residues long. This CDR3 reads CASSLTARFEAFF. CDR3 in DNA: TGTGCCAGCAGTTTAACAGCCAGGTTTGAAGCTTTCTTT.

This chain links TRBV4-2 with TRBJ2-5; D is unresolved. CDR3 length: 14 residues. Trimming cost V 3 bases and J 0 bases, with 8 bases left between them. Looked up from germline, CDR1 is LGHNA and CDR2 is YNFKEQ. CDR3 sequence (DNA): TGTGCCAGCAGCCATTCCGGAGACCAAGAGACCCAGTACTTC. Its translation is CASSHSGDQETQYF.

The chain is built from TRBV5-6 and TRBJ1-6, with D perhaps matching TRBD1 (5 bases). Germline CDR1 is SGHDT and CDR2 is YYEEEE. The CDR3 has 15 residues. Trimming cost V 4 bases and J 8 bases, with 16 bases left between them. CDR3 protein: CASSQDRQGYSPLHF. The DNA for the CDR3 is TGTGCCAGCAGCCAAGATAGGCAGGGTTATTCACCCCTCCACTTT.

The chain is built from TRBV14 and TRBJ2-2, with D perhaps matching TRBD2 (6 bases). The CDR3 covers 15 residues. CDR1 and CDR2 from the germline V gene are SGHDN and FVKESK. Between the trimmed V and J ends, which lost 3 bases and 0 bases, there was a span of 8 bases. This chain's CDR3 is CASSQEGTNTGELFF. As DNA, the CDR3 is TGTGCCAGCAGCCAGGAGGGCACGAACACCGGGGAGCTGTTTTTT.

The gene calls are TRBV5-1 and TRBJ2-2; D is possibly TRBD1 (5 bases). In germline, CDR1 is SGHRS, CDR2 YFSETQ. V lost 4 bases to trimming and J lost 1 base, with 8 bases between them. This CDR3 contains 14 residues. CDR3 amino acids: CASSRGGNTGELFF. Here the CDR3 DNA reads TGCGCCAGCAGCAGGGGCGGGAACACCGGGGAGCTGTTTTTT.

The rearrangement uses TRBV19 and TRBJ2-1; tentatively, D is TRBD2 (6 bases). The CDR3 consists of 15 residues. Germline CDR1 LNHDA, CDR2 SQIVND (reference sequence). V was clipped by 4 bases and J by 2 bases, with 12 bases between them. The CDR3 DNA is TGTGCCAGTAGTAGCGACGGGGGACCCTACAATGAGCAGTTCTTC. Protein product: CASSSDGGPYNEQFF.

V is TRBV18 and J is TRBJ2-3, with 12 bases that match TRBD2. The CDR3 spans 16 residues. The germline CDR1 and CDR2 sequences are KGHSH and LQKENI. J lost 1 base, V lost 4 bases, and 3 bases had no gene match. The CDR3 spells CASSRRLAGGTDTQYF. CDR3 sequence (DNA): TGTGCCAGCTCACGGAGACTAGCGGGGGGCACAGATACGCAGTATTTT.

As DNA, the CDR3 is TGTGCCATCAGTGAGCAGCTGACATTTAACTATGGCTACACCTTC. Encoded protein: CAISEQLTFNYGYTF. This chain joins TRBV10-3 and TRBJ1-2; unclear D gene. CDR1 is ENHRY, CDR2 SYGVKD, per germline. The CDR3 extends over 15 amino acids. Trimming removed 2 bases at V and 1 base at J, with 11 bases between.

The V call is TRBV5-1, the J call TRBJ2-5, with 9 bases identical to TRBD1. This CDR3 comprises 15 residues. Germline V gives CDR1 SGHRS, CDR2 YFSETQ. V shed 6 bases and J 1 base; nucleotides not matched to a gene: 7. CDR3 DNA sequence: TGCGCCAGCACCACCCGGGACAGGGTCCAAGAGACCCAGTACTTC. Translated: CASTTRDRVQETQYF.

The rearrangement uses TRBV18 and TRBJ2-7; 7 positions agree with TRBD1. Germline V CDR1 and CDR2: KGHSH, LQKENI. This CDR3 region has 15 residues. The V and J ends lost 3 bases and 3 bases, in that order; junction bases with no gene match: 8. CDR3 DNA sequence: TGTGCCAGCTCACCCCCCCCCACAGGGGTCTACGAGCAGTACTTC. It encodes CASSPPPTGVYEQYF.

This clone was detected once. The chain is built from TRBV30 and TRBJ2-1; 8 nucleotides match TRBD1. This CDR3 is built from 15 residues. Germline-derived CDR1 and CDR2 are GTSNPN and SVGIG (reference sequence). The V gene end was trimmed by 0 bases and the J gene end by 7 bases; junction bases not matched to a gene: 8. CDR3 loop: CAWSVRRGLLNEQFF. CDR3 bases: TGTGCCTGGAGTGTACGCAGGGGGCTCTTAAATGAGCAGTTCTTC.

The rearrangement joins TRBV5-1 to TRBJ1-5; 9 bases match TRBD1. CDR3 length: 15 residues. CDR1 and CDR2 (germline): SGHRS, YFSETQ. V lost 0 bases, J lost 11 bases, and 9 bases stayed unmatched. This CDR3 is CASSLVPGQGAAQHF. CDR3 sequence (DNA): TGCGCCAGCAGCTTGGTCCCGGGACAGGGAGCGGCCCAGCATTTT.

The chain has TRBV5-1 and TRBJ1-5; 8 bases align to TRBD1. Germline lookup yields CDR1 SGHRS and CDR2 YFSETQ. V dropped 4 bases and J dropped 2; count of bases not matched to a gene: 14. The CDR3 length is 18 residues. Written as DNA, the CDR3 is TGCGCCAGCAGCCCCGGGACAGGACCCTCCACGGGCAATCAGCCCCAGCATTTT. Translation: CASSPGTGPSTGNQPQHF.